This record concerns one T cell receptor (beta chain) sequence. The antigen remains unidentified. There are 14 residues in the CDR3. Germline-derived CDR1 and CDR2 are SGHTA and FQGNSA. With 4 bases removed from V and 4 bases from J, the gap between germline ends came to 11 bases. The assay was immunoSEQ multiplex PCR, and TCRdb's table has in-frame clones only and misses some. The sample yields more than 120,000 clones, more than 85% seen once. The sample belongs to a study of T cell responses to AZD1222 COVID-19 vaccine. About the research overall: Second doses at about 4 or about 12 weeks were pooled. Study observations and caveats: Repertoires in all cases were sampled only once the peak T cell response had passed. Clonal diversity was possibly underestimated; the donors were predominantly white British and more often female.

The sequence was collected from an adult in good health. Sequences were derived from peripheral blood, sampled on day 0 of AZD1222 vaccination. V is TRBV7-2 and J is TRBJ1-5, with D possibly being TRBD1 (5 bases). The CDR3 bases are TGTGCCAGCAGCTCAGACAGTAAAAATCAGCCCCAGCATTTT. Translation: CASSSDSKNQPQHF.